Below, 32 T cell receptor beta chains from the same sample are listed, as sequenced in a study of regulatory T cells in long-lasting Graves disease. Combining iRepertoire HTBI primers with Arm-PCR of CDR3 regions, the authors built TCR beta libraries. TCRdb re-called the multiplex PCR reads through MiXCR, storing one row per CDR3 protein. The profile shows about 290,000 distinct CDR3 sequences, roughly a fifth of them singletons. This sample's time point: persistent/refractory GD, antithyroid drugs over 5 years with positive TRAb. Extracted RNA from PBMCs served as the source of the TCR library. Sequenced here: peripheral blood mononuclear cells (PBMCs), sampled when the disease was refractory, from a patient treated with antithyroid drugs. The receptors were sampled from a female donor with Graves disease.

This clonotype was detected a few times. The rearrangement joins TRBV20-1 to TRBJ2-1; TRBD1 or TRBD2 may be the D gene (5 bases each). TRBJ2-5 explains the end of the DNA better; the J call may be wrong. This CDR3 is 10 amino acids long. Per germline, CDR1 DFQATT and CDR2 SNEGSKA (reference sequence). The DNA for the CDR3 is TGCAGTGCTGGGGGAGAGACCCAGTACTTC. Translating it yields CSAGGETQYF.

This clonotype was observed at least ten times. The chain uses TRBV11-2 and TRBJ2-7; D remains unclear. CDR1 and CDR2 (germline): SGHAT, FQNNGV. Trimming stripped 4 bases from V and 7 bases from J, with 8 bases between. The CDR3 totals 11 residues. CDR3: CASSSSPEQYF. CDR3 DNA sequence: TGTGCCAGCAGCTCCTCCCCAGAGCAGTACTTC.

This clonotype was seen once. The chain employs TRBV5-1 and TRBJ2-5; tentatively, D is TRBD2 (6 bases). The ends were cut back, 5 bases at V and 3 bases at J, with 14 bases in the middle. Per germline, CDR1 SGHRS and CDR2 YFSETQ. CDR3 length: 14 amino acids. The CDR3 loop is CASRTWTGEETQYF. CDR3 DNA sequence: TGCGCCAGCAGGACCTGGACGGGGGAAGAGACCCAGTACTTC. Complete variable domain (other parts from reference TRBV5-1 and TRBJ2-5): KAGVTQTPRYLIKTRGQQVTLSCSPISGHRSVSWYQQTPGQGLQFLFEYFSETQRNKGNFPGRFSGRQFSNSRSEMNVSTLELGDSALYLCASRTWTGEETQYFGPGTRLLVL.

The J gene is TRBJ2-5, the V gene TRBV7-9; TRBD2 matches at 8 bases. The CDR3 length is 16 residues. Germline trimming cut 5 bases from V and 1 base from J; bases unmatched to any gene: 9. Germline-derived CDR1 and CDR2 are SEHNR and FQNEAQ (reference sequence). The CDR3 DNA is TGTGCCAGCAGCCTCGACACGGGAGGGCCCCAAGAGACCCAGTACTTC. Its protein is CASSLDTGGPQETQYF. Drawing the rest from reference TRBV7-9 and TRBJ2-5, the complete variable domain is DTGVSQNPRHKITKRGQNVTFRCDPISEHNRLYWYRQTLGQGPEFLTYFQNEAQLEKSRLLSDRFSAERPKGSFSTLEIQRTEQGDSAMYLCASSLDTGGPQETQYFGPGTRLLVL.

This chain uses TRBV24-1 with TRBJ1-5; D remains unclear. The CDR3 runs 14 residues. The germline gives CDR1 KGHDR, CDR2 SFDVKD. The V and J ends lost 3 bases and 5 bases respectively, with 10 bases between them. CDR3 DNA sequence: TGTGCCACCAGTGATGGCCGCAGGTATCAGCCCCAGCATTTT. This sequence encodes CATSDGRRYQPQHF.

This clonotype has a count of ten or more. The V and J genes are TRBV2 and TRBJ2-7; the D is unclear. V gave up 1 base and J gave up 4 bases, with 14 bases separating them. The CDR3 has 15 residues. Germline values: CDR1 SNHLY, CDR2 FYNNEI. CDR3 nucleotide sequence: TGTGCCAGCAGTGAAGGGTTAGTCTTGGGTTACGAGCAGTACTTC. This codes for CASSEGLVLGYEQYF.

This clonotype has more than one count but fewer than ten. The V gene is TRBV25-1, the J gene TRBJ1-5; D is uncertain. With 3 bases removed from V and 7 bases from J, the gap between germline ends came to 10 bases. This CDR3 has 13 amino acids. Germline values: CDR1 MGHDK, CDR2 SYGVNS. The CDR3 protein is CASSDSGGQPQHF. CDR3 nucleotides: TGTGCCAGCAGTGATAGCGGCGGGCAGCCCCAGCATTTT.

The V call is TRBV2, the J call TRBJ2-1; the match to TRBD2 covers 10 bases. The germline V gene has CDR1 SNHLY and CDR2 FYNNEI. The CDR3 loop spans 10 amino acids. The V gene end was trimmed by 6 bases and the J gene end by 14 bases; junction bases not matched to a gene: 1. The CDR3 protein is CASRGLAEFF. The CDR3 nucleotides read TGTGCCAGCAGAGGACTAGCGGAGTTCTTC. The whole variable domain, remainder taken from reference TRBV2 and TRBJ2-1, is EPEVTQTPSHQVTQMGQEVILRCVPISNHLYFYWYRQILGQKVEFLVSFYNNEISEKSEIFDDQFSVERPDGSNFTLKIRSTKLEDSAMYFCASRGLAEFFGPGTRLTVL.

This clonotype was counted at least ten times. V and J are TRBV11-2 and TRBJ1-2; 7 nucleotides agree with TRBD1. Losses at the gene ends were 5 bases for V and 7 bases for J; bases not matched to a gene: 7. The CDR3 sequence is 13 residues long. Germline CDR1 SGHAT, CDR2 FQNNGV. CDR3 nucleotide sequence: TGTGCCAGCAGCCTAGGGGGCGTTTCTGGCTACACCTTC. Translated, it gives CASSLGGVSGYTF.

This clonotype was seen repeatedly, ten times or more. This chain connects TRBV6-1 to TRBJ2-3, with unresolved D. CDR3 length: 15 residues. The V gene's germline CDR1 is MNHNS and CDR2 SASEGT. Trimming shortened V by 7 bases and J by 0 bases, and 14 bases separated the two germline ends. Here the CDR3 DNA reads TGTGCCAGCAAGAGGTACGGCGGTAGCACAGATACGCAGTATTTT. Translation gives CASKRYGGSTDTQYF.

This clonotype showed up just a few times. The chain recombines TRBV27 with TRBJ2-7; TRBD1 might be the D (6 bases). The V end lost 3 bases, the J end lost 5 bases, and 11 bases lay between the germline ends. The CDR3 consists of 13 residues. Germline lookup yields CDR1 MNHEY and CDR2 SMNVEV (reference sequence). The CDR3 DNA is TGTGCCAGCAGTTTTAGGCAGGGGCACGAGCAGTACTTC. Residues: CASSFRQGHEQYF.

This clonotype was found a few times. V usage is TRBV29-1 and J usage is TRBJ2-2; perhaps D is TRBD1 or TRBD2 (5 bases each). The CDR3 totals 13 residues. Germline CDR1 SQVTM, CDR2 ANQGSEA. The V and J ends lost 5 bases and 7 bases respectively, with 14 bases between them. DNA for the CDR3: TGCAGCGTTAGATTCCGGGACGGCGGGGAGCTGTTTTTT. It translates to CSVRFRDGGELFF.

The chain links TRBV4-1 to TRBJ2-5; tentatively, D is TRBD2 (5 bases). The germline V gene encodes CDR1 MGHRA and CDR2 YSYEKL. The CDR3 has 17 residues. Trimming took off 2 bases at V and 5 bases at J, with 21 bases between the two ends. The DNA of the CDR3 is TGCGCCAGCAGCCAACTGGTTCGAAACGGGAAGCGGGAGACCCAGTACTTC. This gives the protein CASSQLVRNGKRETQYF.

This clonotype was seen more than once but under ten times. This chain links TRBV28 with TRBJ2-7, with D unclear. The CDR3 has 14 amino acids. V lost 6 bases, J lost 0 bases, and 12 bases lay in between. The germline V gene encodes CDR1 MDHEN and CDR2 SYDVKM. The CDR3 coding sequence is TGTGCCAGCAGCCCTGCTACGGGCTCCTACGAGCAGTACTTC. Residues: CASSPATGSYEQYF.

In this sample, this clonotype turned up many times. This chain uses TRBV6-5 with TRBJ1-2; D is unclear. The V end lost 4 bases, the J end lost 8 bases, and 14 bases lay between the germline ends. The length of the CDR3 is 13 residues. Germline values: CDR1 MNHEY, CDR2 SVGAGI. The CDR3 DNA sequence: TGTGCCAGCAGTTCCGGCAAACAGTTCGGCTACACCTTC. This codes for CASSSGKQFGYTF.

This clonotype came up many times. The chain employs TRBV28 and TRBJ2-5; maybe TRBD1 (6 bases). Per the germline V gene, CDR1 is MDHEN and CDR2 is SYDVKM. The CDR3 consists of 15 residues. The germline V and J ends were trimmed by 2 bases and 4 bases, with 14 bases remaining between them. CDR3 sequence reads: CASSLGALRGETQYF. The CDR3 DNA is TGTGCCAGCAGTTTAGGCGCTCTCAGGGGAGAGACCCAGTACTTC.

This clonotype was counted between two and nine times. The chain joins TRBV7-3 to TRBJ2-2; 8 bases line up with TRBD2. The CDR3 has 16 amino acids. The germline CDR1 and CDR2 sequences are SGHTA and FQGTGA. After removal of 2 bases from V and 3 bases from J, the junction contained 5 bases not matched to a gene. CDR3 loop: CASSLLPGGDTGELFF. CDR3 sequence (DNA): TGTGCCAGCAGCTTACTTCCGGGAGGGGACACCGGGGAGCTGTTTTTT.

The table lists this clonotype with a few counts. The chain is built from TRBV9 and TRBJ2-7, with D perhaps TRBD1 or TRBD2 (5 bases each). CDR3 length equals 13 residues. Germline V gene sequence: CDR1 SGDLS, CDR2 YYNGEE. V lost 3 bases, J lost 7 bases, and 14 bases lay in between. The CDR3 reads CASSARDLEEQYF. The CDR3, as DNA: TGTGCCAGCAGCGCCCGGGACCTAGAAGAGCAGTACTTC.

J is TRBJ2-3 and V is TRBV4-1; D is undetermined. V gave up 2 bases and J gave up 1 base, with 16 bases separating them. CDR1 and CDR2 (germline): MGHRA, YSYEKL. This CDR3 spans 17 amino acids. CDR3 region: CASSQRSPVSRTDTQYF. CDR3 nucleotide sequence: TGCGCCAGCAGCCAACGCAGTCCAGTCTCTCGCACAGATACGCAGTATTTT.

This clonotype was observed many times. The chain uses TRBV5-1 and TRBJ1-3; no clear D gene. In germline, CDR1 is SGHRS, CDR2 YFSETQ. There are 14 residues in the CDR3. The V and J ends lost 1 base and 2 bases respectively, with 7 bases between them. The CDR3 is CASSLTGAGNTIYF. In nucleotides, the CDR3 is TGCGCCAGCAGCTTGACCGGCGCTGGAAACACCATATATTTT.

This clonotype was counted at least ten times. This chain connects TRBV2 to TRBJ2-7; a weak D match, TRBD1 (7 bases). In germline, CDR1 is SNHLY, CDR2 FYNNEI. The CDR3 extends over 11 amino acids. The V and J ends lost 8 bases and 4 bases respectively, with 9 bases between them. CDR3 residues: CASQGGYEQYF. Written as DNA, the CDR3 is TGTGCCAGCCAGGGGGGTTACGAGCAGTACTTC.

The table lists this clonotype with a few counts. The chain employs TRBV5-1 and TRBJ2-4; D may correspond to TRBD1 or TRBD2 (6 bases each). Germline CDR1 SGHRS, CDR2 YFSETQ. V was clipped by 2 bases and J by 6 bases, with 12 bases between them. The CDR3 has 14 residues. The CDR3 DNA reads as TGCGCCAGCAGCTTATCCGGGGGCGGAAACATTCAGTACTTC. Translation: CASSLSGGGNIQYF. Using reference TRBV5-1 and TRBJ2-4 for the parts outside the CDR3, the full variable domain is KAGVTQTPRYLIKTRGQQVTLSCSPISGHRSVSWYQQTPGQGLQFLFEYFSETQRNKGNFPGRFSGRQFSNSRSEMNVSTLELGDSALYLCASSLSGGGNIQYFGAGTRLSVL.

This clonotype has at least ten counts. The V gene is TRBV6-5, the J gene TRBJ2-5, with 9 bases aligning to TRBD1. In germline, CDR1 is MNHEY, CDR2 SVGAGI. This CDR3 is 15 amino acids long. With 6 bases clipped from V and 1 base from J, the junction kept 6 bases outside the gene matches. The DNA of the CDR3 is TGTGCCAGCAGCTACAAACAGGGGGCCCAAGAGACCCAGTACTTC. This encodes CASSYKQGAQETQYF.

Concerning this clonotype: This may stem from a read error, because a much larger clone lies one nucleotide away. The CDR3 region has the DNA TGTACCAGCGGCTTTCGGGGGTCACGCGAGACCCAGTACTTC. Protein product: CTSGFRGSRETQYF. V and J are TRBV28 and TRBJ2-5; a weak D match, TRBD2 (6 bases). This CDR3 has 14 amino acids. Germline CDR1 is MDHEN and CDR2 is SYDVKM.

This chain uses TRBV12-3 or TRBV12-4 with TRBJ2-1; a weak D match, TRBD2 (6 bases). Trimming removed 7 bases from V and 3 bases from J, with 10 bases in between. The CDR3 runs 13 residues. Written as DNA, the CDR3 is TGTGCCAGCACTGCTAGCGACTACAATGAGCAGTTCTTC. Its protein is CASTASDYNEQFF.

Only a few counts were recorded for this clonotype. V and J are TRBV7-6 and TRBJ1-1; 9 nucleotides align to TRBD1. V gave up 3 bases and J gave up 3 bases; unmatched junction bases: 5. Germline loops: CDR1 SGHVS, CDR2 FNYEAQ. The CDR3 has 15 residues. The CDR3 bases are TGTGCCAGCAGCTTGATGGGACAGGGAGACACTGAAGCTTTCTTT. Its protein product is CASSLMGQGDTEAFF.

The chain has TRBV28 and TRBJ2-4; D could derive from TRBD1 or TRBD2 (5 bases each). Germline CDR1 reads MDHEN; CDR2 reads SYDVKM. Trimming stripped 8 bases from V and 1 base from J, with 9 bases between. This CDR3 has 13 amino acids. CDR3 amino acids: CASFGTAKNIQYF. CDR3 sequence (DNA): TGTGCCAGCTTTGGGACGGCCAAAAACATTCAGTACTTC.

The rearrangement joins TRBV6-5 to TRBJ2-6, with D unresolved. The CDR3 length is 15 residues. Germline lookup yields CDR1 MNHEY and CDR2 SVGAGI. V was trimmed by 3 bases and J by 0 bases, leaving 6 bases between them. The CDR3 is CASSYLASGANVLTF. The DNA for the CDR3 is TGTGCCAGCAGTTATTTGGCCTCTGGGGCCAACGTCCTGACTTTC.

This clonotype was observed a handful of times. The gene calls are TRBV7-9 and TRBJ2-6; D is unclear. In germline, CDR1 is SEHNR, CDR2 FQNEAQ (reference sequence). The CDR3 runs to 14 residues. The ends were cut back, 5 bases at V and 3 bases at J, with 8 bases in the middle. The CDR3 sequence: CASSPAVGANVLTF. In DNA form, the CDR3 reads TGTGCCAGCAGCCCCGCCGTTGGGGCCAACGTCCTGACTTTC.

Only a few counts were recorded for this clonotype. This chain uses TRBV5-1 with TRBJ2-4; TRBD2 might be the D (6 bases). CDR1 is SGHRS, CDR2 YFSETQ, per germline. CDR3 size: 16 residues. V dropped 0 bases and J dropped 3 bases, with 13 bases sitting between them. Here the CDR3 reads CASSLDLAQSKNIQYF. The CDR3 nucleotides read TGCGCCAGCAGCTTGGACCTAGCGCAAAGCAAAAACATTCAGTACTTC.

This clonotype has ten or more counts. This chain links TRBV28 with TRBJ1-5; D is undetermined. Germline V gives CDR1 MDHEN, CDR2 SYDVKM. Trimming removed 3 bases at V and 6 bases at J, with 6 bases between. The CDR3 length is 12 residues. The CDR3: CASSFEVQPQHF. The CDR3 nucleotides are TGTGCCAGCAGTTTCGAGGTTCAGCCCCAGCATTTT.

This clonotype was observed at least ten times. The chain employs TRBV10-3 and TRBJ2-7; 13 positions match TRBD2. The CDR3 runs to 17 residues. V gave up 4 bases and J gave up 4 bases; unmatched junction bases: 10. CDR1 and CDR2 (germline): ENHRY, SYGVKD. The CDR3 is CAISAGTSGTYDYEQYF. The CDR3 region has the DNA TGTGCCATCAGTGCTGGGACTAGCGGGACATACGATTACGAGCAGTACTTC.